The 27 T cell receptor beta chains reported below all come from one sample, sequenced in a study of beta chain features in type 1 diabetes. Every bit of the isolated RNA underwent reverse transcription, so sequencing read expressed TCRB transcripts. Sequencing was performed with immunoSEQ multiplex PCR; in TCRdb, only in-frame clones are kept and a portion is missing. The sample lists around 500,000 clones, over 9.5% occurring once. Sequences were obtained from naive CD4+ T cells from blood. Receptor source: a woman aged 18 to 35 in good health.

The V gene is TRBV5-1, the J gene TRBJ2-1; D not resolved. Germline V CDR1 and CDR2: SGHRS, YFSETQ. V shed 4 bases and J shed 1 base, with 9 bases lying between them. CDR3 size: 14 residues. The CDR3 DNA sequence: TGCGCCAGCAGCCCTGTCCCTTCCTACAATGAGCAGTTCTTC. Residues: CASSPVPSYNEQFF.

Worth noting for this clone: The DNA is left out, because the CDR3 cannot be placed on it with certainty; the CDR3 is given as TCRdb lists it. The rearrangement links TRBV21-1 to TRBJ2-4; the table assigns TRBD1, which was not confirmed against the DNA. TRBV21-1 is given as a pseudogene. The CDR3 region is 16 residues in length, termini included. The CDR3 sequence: CASSFGQGIAKNIQYF.

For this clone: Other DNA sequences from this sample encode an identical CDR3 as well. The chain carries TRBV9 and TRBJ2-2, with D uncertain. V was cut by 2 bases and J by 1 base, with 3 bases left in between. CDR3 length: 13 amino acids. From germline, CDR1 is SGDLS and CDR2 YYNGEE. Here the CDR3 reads CASSVRNTGELFF. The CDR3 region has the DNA TGTGCCAGCAGCGTCAGGAACACCGGGGAGCTGTTTTTT.

CDR3 DNA: TGTGCCAGCAGCTTATCGTCCGGGACGGGGAACACTGAAGCTTTCTTT. It is translated as CASSLSSGTGNTEAFF. J is TRBJ1-1 and V is TRBV7-3, with D perhaps matching TRBD1 (5 bases). The V end was cut by 2 bases, the J end by 1 base, with 14 bases between. The germline gives CDR1 SGHTA, CDR2 FQGTGA. The CDR3 extends over 16 amino acids.

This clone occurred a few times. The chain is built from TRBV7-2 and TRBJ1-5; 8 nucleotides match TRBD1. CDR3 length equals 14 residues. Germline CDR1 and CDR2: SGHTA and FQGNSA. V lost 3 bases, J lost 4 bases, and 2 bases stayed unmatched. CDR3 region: CASSLGQANQPQHF. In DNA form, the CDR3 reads TGTGCCAGCAGCTTGGGACAGGCTAATCAGCCCCAGCATTTT.

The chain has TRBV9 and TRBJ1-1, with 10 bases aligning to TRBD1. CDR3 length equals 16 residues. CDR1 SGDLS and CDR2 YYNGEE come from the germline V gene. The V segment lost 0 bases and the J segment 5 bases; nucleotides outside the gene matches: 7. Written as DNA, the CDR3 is TGTGCCAGCAGCGTAGATGGGGGGACAGGGGAGACTGAAGCTTTCTTT. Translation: CASSVDGGTGETEAFF. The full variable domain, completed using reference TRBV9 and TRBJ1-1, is DSGVTQTPKHLITATGQRVTLRCSPRSGDLSVYWYQQSLDQGLQFLIQYYNGEERAKGNILERFSAQQFPDLHSELNLSSLELGDSALYFCASSVDGGTGETEAFFGQGTRLTVV.

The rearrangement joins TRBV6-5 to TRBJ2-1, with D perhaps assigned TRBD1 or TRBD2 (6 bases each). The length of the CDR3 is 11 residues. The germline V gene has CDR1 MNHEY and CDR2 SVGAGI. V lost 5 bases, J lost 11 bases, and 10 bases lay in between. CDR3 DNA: TGTGCCAGCAGTCGAGGGGGGAAGCAGTTCTTC. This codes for CASSRGGKQFF.

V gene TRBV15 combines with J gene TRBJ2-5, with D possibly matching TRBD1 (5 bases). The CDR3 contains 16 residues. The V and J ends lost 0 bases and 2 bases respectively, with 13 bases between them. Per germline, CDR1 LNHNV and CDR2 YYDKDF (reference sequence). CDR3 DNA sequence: TGTGCCACCAGCAGAGACAACAGGATTCAACAAGAGACCCAGTACTTC. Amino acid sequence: CATSRDNRIQQETQYF.

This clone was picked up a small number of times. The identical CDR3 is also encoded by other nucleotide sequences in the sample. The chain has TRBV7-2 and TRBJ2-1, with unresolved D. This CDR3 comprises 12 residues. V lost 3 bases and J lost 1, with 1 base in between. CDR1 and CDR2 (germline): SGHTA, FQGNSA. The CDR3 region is CASSFSYNEQFF. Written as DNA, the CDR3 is TGTGCCAGCAGCTTTTCCTACAATGAGCAGTTCTTC.

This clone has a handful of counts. CDR3 coding DNA: TGTGCCAGCAGCTCGGTGGTGGCACAAGGGCAGTACGTC. Amino acid sequence: CASSSVVAQGQYV. The gene calls are TRBV7-8 and TRBJ2-7; D remains unclear. V dropped 4 bases and J dropped 9 bases, with 16 bases sitting between them. The CDR3 consists of 13 residues. Germline lookup yields CDR1 SGHVS and CDR2 FQNEAQ.

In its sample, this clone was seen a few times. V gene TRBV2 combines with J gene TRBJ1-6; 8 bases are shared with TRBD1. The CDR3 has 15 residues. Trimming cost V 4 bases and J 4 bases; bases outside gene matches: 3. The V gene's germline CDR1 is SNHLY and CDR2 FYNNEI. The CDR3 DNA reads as TGTGCCAGCAGTGGACAGGGGAAATATAATTCACCCCTCCACTTT. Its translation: CASSGQGKYNSPLHF.

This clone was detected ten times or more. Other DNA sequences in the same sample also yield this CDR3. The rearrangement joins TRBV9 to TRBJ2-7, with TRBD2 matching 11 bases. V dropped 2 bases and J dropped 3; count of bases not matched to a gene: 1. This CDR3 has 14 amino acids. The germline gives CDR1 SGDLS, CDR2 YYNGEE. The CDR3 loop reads CASSVTSGSYEQYF. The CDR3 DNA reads TGTGCCAGCAGCGTCACTAGCGGGAGCTACGAGCAGTACTTC.

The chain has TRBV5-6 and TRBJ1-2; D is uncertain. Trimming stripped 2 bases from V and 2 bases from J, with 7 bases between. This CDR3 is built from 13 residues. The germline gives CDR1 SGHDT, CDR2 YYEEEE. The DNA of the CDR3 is TGTGCCAGCAGCTTTCCGGGAAACTATGGCTACACCTTC. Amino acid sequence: CASSFPGNYGYTF.

The CDR3 bases are TGTGCCTGGAGTGAACAGACGAGTCAGCCCCAGCATTTT. This translates into CAWSEQTSQPQHF. The chain has TRBV30 and TRBJ1-5; D unclear. This CDR3 spans 13 amino acids. CDR1 and CDR2 (germline): GTSNPN, SVGIG (reference sequence). V lost 1 base and J 6 bases, leaving 10 bases between the germline ends.

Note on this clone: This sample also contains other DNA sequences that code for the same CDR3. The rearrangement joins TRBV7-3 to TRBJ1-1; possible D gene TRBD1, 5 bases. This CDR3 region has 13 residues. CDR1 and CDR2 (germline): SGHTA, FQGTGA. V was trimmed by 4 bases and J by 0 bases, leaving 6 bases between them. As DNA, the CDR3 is TGTGCCAGCAGCTCGGGGCTGAACACTGAAGCTTTCTTT. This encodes CASSSGLNTEAFF.

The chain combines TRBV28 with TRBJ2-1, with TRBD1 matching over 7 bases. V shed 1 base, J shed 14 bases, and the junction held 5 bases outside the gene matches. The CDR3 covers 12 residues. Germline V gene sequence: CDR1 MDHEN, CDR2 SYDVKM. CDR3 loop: CASSLSDRWEFF. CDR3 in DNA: TGTGCCAGCAGTTTATCGGACAGGTGGGAGTTCTTC.

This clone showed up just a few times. This chain's CDR3 is CASSLGLAGVSYEQYF. The CDR3, as DNA: TGTGCCAGCTCACTGGGACTAGCGGGAGTCTCCTACGAGCAGTACTTC. This chain connects TRBV18 to TRBJ2-7, with 14 bases fitting TRBD2. The CDR3 runs to 16 residues. CDR1 and CDR2 from the germline V gene are KGHSH and LQKENI. Trimming took 4 bases from V and 0 from J; bases not matched to a gene: 2.

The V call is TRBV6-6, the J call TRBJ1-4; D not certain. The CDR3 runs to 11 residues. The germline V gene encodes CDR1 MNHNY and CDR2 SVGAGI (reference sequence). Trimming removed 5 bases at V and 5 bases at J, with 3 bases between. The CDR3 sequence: CASSKNEKLFF. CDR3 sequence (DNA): TGTGCCAGCAGTAAAAATGAAAAACTGTTTTTT.

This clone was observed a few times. The DNA of the CDR3 is TGTGCCAGCAGCGTAGCTCAGGGGACAGGGCTTGGCTACAATGAGCAGTTCTTC. Translation: CASSVAQGTGLGYNEQFF. The rearrangement links TRBV9 to TRBJ2-1, with 9 nucleotides matching TRBD1. V gave up 0 bases and J gave up 3 bases; unmatched junction bases: 10. There are 18 residues in the CDR3. CDR1 is SGDLS, CDR2 YYNGEE, per germline.

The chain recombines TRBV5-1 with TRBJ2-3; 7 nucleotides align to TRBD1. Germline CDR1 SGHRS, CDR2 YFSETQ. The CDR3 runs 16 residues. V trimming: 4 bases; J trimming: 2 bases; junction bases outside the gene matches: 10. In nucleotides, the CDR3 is TGCGCCAGCAGCATCACGCTGGGACAGCTCACAGATACGCAGTATTTT. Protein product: CASSITLGQLTDTQYF.

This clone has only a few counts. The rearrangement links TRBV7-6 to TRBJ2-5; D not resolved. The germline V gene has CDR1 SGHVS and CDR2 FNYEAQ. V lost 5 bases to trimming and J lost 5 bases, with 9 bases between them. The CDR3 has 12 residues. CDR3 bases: TGTGCCAGCAGCAATACATTTGAGACCCAGTACTTC. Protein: CASSNTFETQYF.

This CDR3 is CASSPLRLVTYNEQFF. CDR3 DNA: TGTGCCAGCAGCCCCTTAAGGTTGGTGACCTACAATGAGCAGTTCTTC. The rearrangement uses TRBV11-3 and TRBJ2-1; D not resolved. The V gene lost 5 bases and the J gene lost 2 bases, with 16 bases spanning the gap. The germline V gene encodes CDR1 SGHNT and CDR2 YENEEA. CDR3 length equals 16 residues. Variable domain in full (rest from reference TRBV11-3 and TRBJ2-1): EAGVVQSPRYKIIEKKQPVAFWCNPISGHNTLYWYLQNLGQGPELLIRYENEEAVDDSQLPKDRFSAERLKGVDSTLKIQPAELGDSAVYLCASSPLRLVTYNEQFFGPGTRLTVL.

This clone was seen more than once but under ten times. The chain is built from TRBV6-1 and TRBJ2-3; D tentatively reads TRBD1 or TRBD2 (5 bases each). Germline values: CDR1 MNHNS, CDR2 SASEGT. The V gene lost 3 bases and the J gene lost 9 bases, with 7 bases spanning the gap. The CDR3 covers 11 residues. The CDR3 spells CASSDWGTQYF. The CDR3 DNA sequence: TGTGCCAGCAGTGATTGGGGGACGCAGTATTTT.

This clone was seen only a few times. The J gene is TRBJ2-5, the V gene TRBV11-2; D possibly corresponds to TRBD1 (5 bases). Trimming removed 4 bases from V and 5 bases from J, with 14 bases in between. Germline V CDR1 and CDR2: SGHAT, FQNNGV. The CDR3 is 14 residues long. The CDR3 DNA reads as TGTGCCAGCAGCTCCCCGCAGGCAGGGGAGACCCAGTACTTC. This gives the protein CASSSPQAGETQYF.

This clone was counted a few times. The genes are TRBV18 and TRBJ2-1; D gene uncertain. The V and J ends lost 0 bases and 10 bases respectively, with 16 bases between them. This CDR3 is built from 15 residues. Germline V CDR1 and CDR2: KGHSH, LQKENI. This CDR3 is CASSPPRVRLNEQFF. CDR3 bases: TGTGCCAGCTCACCACCAAGGGTCCGGTTAAACGAGCAGTTCTTC.

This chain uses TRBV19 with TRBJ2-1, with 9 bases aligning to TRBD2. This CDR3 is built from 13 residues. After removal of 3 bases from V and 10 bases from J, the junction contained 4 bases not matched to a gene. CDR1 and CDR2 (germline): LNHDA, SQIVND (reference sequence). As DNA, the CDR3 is TGTGCCAGTAGTATGCTAGCGGGATTGGAGCAGTTCTTC. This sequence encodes CASSMLAGLEQFF. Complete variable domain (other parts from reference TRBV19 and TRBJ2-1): DGGITQSPKYLFRKEGQNVTLSCEQNLNHDAMYWYRQDPGQGLRLIYYSQIVNDFQKGDIAEGYSVSREKKESFPLTVTSAQKNPTAFYLCASSMLAGLEQFFGPGTRLTVL.

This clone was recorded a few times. This CDR3 reads CASSRLKSEQYV. The DNA for the CDR3 is TGTGCCAGCAGCCGCCTTAAAAGCGAGCAGTACGTC. The V and J genes are TRBV13 and TRBJ2-7; no clear D gene. Germline lookup yields CDR1 PRHDT and CDR2 FYEKMQ (reference sequence). The CDR3 contains 12 residues. Trimming took off 5 bases at V and 6 bases at J, with 11 bases between the two ends.